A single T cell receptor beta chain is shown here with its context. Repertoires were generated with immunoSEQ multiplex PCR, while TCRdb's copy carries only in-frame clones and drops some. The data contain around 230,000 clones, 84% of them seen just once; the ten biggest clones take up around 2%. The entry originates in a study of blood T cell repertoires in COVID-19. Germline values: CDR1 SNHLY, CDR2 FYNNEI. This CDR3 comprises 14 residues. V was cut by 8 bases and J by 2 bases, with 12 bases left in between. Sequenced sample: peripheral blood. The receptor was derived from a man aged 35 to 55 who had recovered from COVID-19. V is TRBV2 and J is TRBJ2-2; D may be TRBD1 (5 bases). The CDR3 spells CASEGVLNTGELFF. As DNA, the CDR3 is TGTGCCAGCGAAGGGGTCCTAAACACCGGGGAGCTGTTTTTT.